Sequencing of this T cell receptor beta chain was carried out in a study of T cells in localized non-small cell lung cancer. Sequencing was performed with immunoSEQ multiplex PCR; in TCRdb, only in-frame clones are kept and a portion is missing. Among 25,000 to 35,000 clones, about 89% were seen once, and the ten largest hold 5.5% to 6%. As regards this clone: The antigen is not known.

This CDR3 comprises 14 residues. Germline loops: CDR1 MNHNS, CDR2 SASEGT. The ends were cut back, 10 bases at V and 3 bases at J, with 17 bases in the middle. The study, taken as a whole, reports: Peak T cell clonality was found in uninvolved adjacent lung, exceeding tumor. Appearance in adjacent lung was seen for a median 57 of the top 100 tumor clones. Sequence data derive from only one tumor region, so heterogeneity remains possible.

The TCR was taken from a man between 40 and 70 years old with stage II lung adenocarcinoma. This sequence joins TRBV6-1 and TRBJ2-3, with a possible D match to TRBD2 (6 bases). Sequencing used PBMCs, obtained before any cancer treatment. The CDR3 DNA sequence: TGTGCCACACAGGCAGGGAGGCAAACAGATACGCAGTATTTT. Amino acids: CATQAGRQTDTQYF.